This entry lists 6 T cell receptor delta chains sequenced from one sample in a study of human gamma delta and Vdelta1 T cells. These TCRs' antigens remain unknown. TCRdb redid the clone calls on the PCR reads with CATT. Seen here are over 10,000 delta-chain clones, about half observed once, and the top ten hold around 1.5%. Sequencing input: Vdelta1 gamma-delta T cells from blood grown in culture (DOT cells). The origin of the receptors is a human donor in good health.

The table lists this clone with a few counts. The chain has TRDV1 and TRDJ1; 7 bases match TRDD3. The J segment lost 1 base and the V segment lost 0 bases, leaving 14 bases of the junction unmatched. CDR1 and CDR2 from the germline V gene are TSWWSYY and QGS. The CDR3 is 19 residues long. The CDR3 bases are TGTGCTCTTGGGGAACTACCTGCCAATGGGGGAACACCCACCGATAAACTCATCTTT. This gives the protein CALGELPANGGTPTDKLIF.

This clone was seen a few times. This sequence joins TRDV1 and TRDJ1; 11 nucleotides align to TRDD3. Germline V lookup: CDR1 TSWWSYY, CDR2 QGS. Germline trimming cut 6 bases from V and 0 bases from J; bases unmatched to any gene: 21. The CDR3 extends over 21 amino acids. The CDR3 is CALGPLRDWNGGYGDTDKLIF. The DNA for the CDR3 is TGTGCTCTTGGACCCCTACGAGACTGGAATGGGGGATACGGGGACACCGATAAACTCATCTTT.

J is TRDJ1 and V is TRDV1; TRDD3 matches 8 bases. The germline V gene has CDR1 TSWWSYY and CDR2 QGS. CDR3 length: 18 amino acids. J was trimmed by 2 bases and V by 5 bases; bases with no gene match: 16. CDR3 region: CALGTGYWGPTTTDKLIF. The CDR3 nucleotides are TGTGCTCTTGGGACCGGATACTGGGGGCCCACAACGACCGATAAACTCATCTTT.

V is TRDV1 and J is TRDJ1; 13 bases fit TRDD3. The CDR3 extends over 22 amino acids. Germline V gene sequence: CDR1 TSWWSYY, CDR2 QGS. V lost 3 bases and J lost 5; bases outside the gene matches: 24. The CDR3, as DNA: TGTGCTCTTGGGGAGCCCCAAAGGTCCGCTTTACTGGGGGATACGCTCCCTGATAAACTCATCTTT. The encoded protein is CALGEPQRSALLGDTLPDKLIF.

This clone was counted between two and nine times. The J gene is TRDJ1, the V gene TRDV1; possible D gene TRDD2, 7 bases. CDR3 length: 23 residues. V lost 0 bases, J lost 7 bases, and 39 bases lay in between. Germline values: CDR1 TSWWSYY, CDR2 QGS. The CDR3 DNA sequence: TGTGCTCTTGGGGAACTTTTTTTAAAGCCTTCCTCATTCTCGTTGGGGGGAAGTGGTAAACTCATCTTT. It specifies CALGELFLKPSSFSLGGSGKLIF.

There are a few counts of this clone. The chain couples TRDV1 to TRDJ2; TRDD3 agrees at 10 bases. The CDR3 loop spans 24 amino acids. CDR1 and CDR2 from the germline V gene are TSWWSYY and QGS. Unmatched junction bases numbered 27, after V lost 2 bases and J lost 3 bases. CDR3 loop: CALGETAPIPTPRLLGDLTAQLFF. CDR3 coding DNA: TGTGCTCTTGGGGAAACCGCGCCAATTCCTACGCCACGTTTACTGGGGGATCTGACAGCACAACTCTTCTTT.